A few counts support the clone carrying this T cell receptor beta chain. Antigen: not known. TCRdb used MiXCR to reprocess the RT-PCR reads, holding one entry per CDR3 protein. The table lists around 480,000 distinct CDR3 sequences, 10% to 11% of them singletons. The entry originates in a study of response to subunit inactivated influenza vaccine. The V gene end was trimmed by 4 bases and the J gene end by 5 bases; junction bases not matched to a gene: 2. From germline, CDR1 is SGHRS and CDR2 YFSETQ. The length of the CDR3 is 15 residues. Findings and caveats of the study: A suggestion made by the authors is that each seasonal influenza vaccination recruits few new T cells.

This clonotype originated in a man aged 50 to 60 who received an inactivated influenza vaccine. The V and J genes are TRBV5-1 and TRBJ2-2; TRBD2 agrees at 13 bases. Sequenced material: PBMCs from blood, taken about 6 weeks after vaccination. Here the CDR3 DNA reads TGCGCCAGCAGCCCGGGACTAGCGGGGACCGGGGAGCTGTTTTTT. Encoded protein: CASSPGLAGTGELFF.